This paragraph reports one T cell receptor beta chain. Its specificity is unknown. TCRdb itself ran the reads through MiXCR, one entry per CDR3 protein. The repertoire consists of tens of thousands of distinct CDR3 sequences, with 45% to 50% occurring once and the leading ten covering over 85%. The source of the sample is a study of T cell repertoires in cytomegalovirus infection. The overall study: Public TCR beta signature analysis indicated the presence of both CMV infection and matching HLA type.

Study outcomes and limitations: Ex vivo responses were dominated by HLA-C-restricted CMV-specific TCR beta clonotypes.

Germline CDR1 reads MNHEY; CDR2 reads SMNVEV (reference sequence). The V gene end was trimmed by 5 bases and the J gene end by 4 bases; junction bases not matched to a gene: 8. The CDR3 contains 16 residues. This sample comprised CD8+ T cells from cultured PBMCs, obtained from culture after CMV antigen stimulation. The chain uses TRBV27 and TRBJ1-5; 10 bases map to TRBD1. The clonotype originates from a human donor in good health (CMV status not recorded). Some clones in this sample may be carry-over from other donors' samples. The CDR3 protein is CASSPWTGGDNQPQHF. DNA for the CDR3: TGTGCCAGCAGTCCTTGGACAGGGGGAGATAATCAGCCCCAGCATTTT.